The text below deals with one T cell receptor (beta chain). MiXCR, run by TCRdb on the RACE reads, gives a single entry per CDR3 protein. The sample lists approximately 28,000 distinct CDR3 sequences; 8% to 10% were seen once. These data belong to a study of human T cells and chemical hapten exposure. Time point in this sample: patch test 2, 6 weeks after DPC sensitization. Treatment indicated: therapeutic diphenylcyclopropenone sensitization with weekly scalp DPC. Per the germline V gene, CDR1 is SGHDT and CDR2 is YYEEEE. This CDR3 has 15 residues. V was clipped by 1 base and J by 7 bases, with 12 bases between them.

The chain is built from TRBV5-6 and TRBJ1-6; D gene uncertain. This TCR came from a man aged 25-40 years with alopecia areata. Some clones in this sample may be carry-over from other donors' samples. The sample in question was whole blood, obtained in connection with sensitization to the hapten diphenylcyclopropenone (DPC). In nucleotides, the CDR3 is TGTGCCAGCAGCTTGACCAGTCCCTCCAATTCACCCCTCCACTTT. It yields the protein CASSLTSPSNSPLHF.